The sequence of this T cell receptor (beta chain) was determined in a study of T cells in Graves' hyperthyroidism and ophthalmopathy. Uncontrolled infection, other autoimmune disease, pregnancy or lactation disqualified patients from enrolment. PBMCs were obtained from 10 ml fresh peripheral blood. J gave up 4 bases and V 4 bases, and 13 bases lay outside the gene matches. The CDR3 totals 17 residues. From germline, CDR1 is GTSNPN and CDR2 SVGIG (reference sequence). This clonotype was seen many times. There were TCR beta CDR3 regions amplified from RNA transcripts. TCR CDR3 underwent first-round RT-PCR with the HTBI primer set. TCRdb reprocessed the multiplex PCR reads via MiXCR and lists one record per CDR3 protein. The repertoire holds roughly 250,000 distinct CDR3 sequences, with roughly 20% as singletons.

The specimen was blood. The TCR originated in a man between 25 and 39 years old with Graves' ophthalmopathy. The rearrangement uses TRBV30 and TRBJ2-1; 10 positions agree with TRBD2. CDR3 DNA: TGTGCCTGGACTAACCACGGAGCGGGAGGGAGGTACAATGAGCAGTTCTTC. Its translation is CAWTNHGAGGRYNEQFF.